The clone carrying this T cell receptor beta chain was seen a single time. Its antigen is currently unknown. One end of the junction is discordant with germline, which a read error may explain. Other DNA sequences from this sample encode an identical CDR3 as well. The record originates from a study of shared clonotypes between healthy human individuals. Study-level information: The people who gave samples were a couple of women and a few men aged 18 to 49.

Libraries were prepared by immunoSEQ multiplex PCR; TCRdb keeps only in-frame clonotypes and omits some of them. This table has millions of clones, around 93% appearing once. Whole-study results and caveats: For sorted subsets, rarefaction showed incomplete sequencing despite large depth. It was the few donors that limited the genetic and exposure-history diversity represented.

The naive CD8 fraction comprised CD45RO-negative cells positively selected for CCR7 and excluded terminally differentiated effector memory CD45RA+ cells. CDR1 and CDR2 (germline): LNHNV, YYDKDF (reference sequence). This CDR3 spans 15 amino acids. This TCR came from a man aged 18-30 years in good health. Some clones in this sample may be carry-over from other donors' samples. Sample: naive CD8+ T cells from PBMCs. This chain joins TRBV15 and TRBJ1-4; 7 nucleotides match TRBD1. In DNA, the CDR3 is TGTGCCACCGGCGAGGAGGGGGCAAACAGTGAAAAACTATTTTTT. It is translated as CATGEEGANSEKLFF.